Below, one TCR beta chain is given with its context. What it recognizes is unknown. Primers included in the PCR were 60 Vbeta and 13 Jbeta primers. Libraries were prepared by immunoSEQ multiplex PCR; TCRdb keeps only in-frame clonotypes and omits some of them. The data contain 200,000 to 250,000 clones, roughly four fifths of them singletons. Trimming shortened V by 5 bases and J by 8 bases, and 19 bases separated the two germline ends. CDR1 and CDR2 from the germline V gene are KGHSH and LQKENI. The CDR3 loop spans 15 amino acids. The source of the sample is a study of cytomegalovirus exposure and HLA in healthy donors. General study findings and limits: In a later analysis, around 18,000 TCR beta sequences were associated with HLA alleles at 0.05 false discovery rate. A missense variant in DCLRE1C was later tied to TCR beta V- and J-gene trimming. Immune exposure information available was restricted to CMV serostatus. Associated with cytomegalovirus, according to the listing, were some 150 TCR beta chains.

The receptor comes from a girl aged 10-17 years in good health and CMV-seronegative. V and J are TRBV18 and TRBJ2-1; D is perhaps TRBD2 (6 bases). What was sequenced was PBMCs. The DNA of the CDR3 is TGTGCCAGCTCATATCAACGCGTCCCGGGAGATGAGCAGTTCTTC. As protein: CASSYQRVPGDEQFF.